The clone carrying this T cell receptor (beta chain) was detected only a few times. Trimming removed 3 bases from V and 0 bases from J, with 2 bases in between. This CDR3 region has 12 residues. Germline V gives CDR1 SGHNT, CDR2 YYREEE (reference sequence). This sample was included in a study of circulating and synovial CD4+ cells in juvenile arthritis. TCRdb's table, derived via immunoSEQ multiplex PCR, lists solely in-frame clones and lacks some. Of roughly 14,000 clones listed, approximately 88% were seen once; the top ten hold less than 4.5%. The source of this sequence is a human patient with juvenile idiopathic arthritis. Some clones in this sample may be carry-over from other donors' samples. Sequencing was done on a sample of CD4+ T cells from synovial fluid. The chain links TRBV5-4 to TRBJ2-3; D unclear. The DNA of the CDR3 is TGTGCCAGCAGCTCTAGCACAGATACGCAGTATTTT. It yields the protein CASSSSTDTQYF.